These 17 T cell receptor beta chains were all obtained from the same sample, sequenced in a study of cytomegalovirus exposure and HLA in healthy donors. Use of 60 Vbeta and 13 Jbeta primers characterized the PCR. Sequencing used immunoSEQ multiplex PCR; TCRdb keeps in-frame clones, though not all of them. The sample yields a few hundred thousand clones, roughly 80% seen once. The sequenced sample was PBMCs. The receptors stem from a girl between 2 and 10 years old in good health and CMV-seronegative.

The chain has TRBV29-1 and TRBJ1-1, with 12 bases matching TRBD1. V was clipped by 4 bases and J by 1 base; unmatched bases: 4. Looked up from germline, CDR1 is SQVTM and CDR2 is ANQGSEA. The CDR3 contains 15 residues. CDR3 protein: CSVGGQGAPNTEAFF. The CDR3 nucleotides read TGCAGCGTTGGGGGACAGGGGGCCCCGAACACTGAAGCTTTCTTT.

The V call is TRBV7-9, the J call TRBJ2-3, with 10 positions matching TRBD2. This CDR3 has 17 residues. J lost 4 bases, V lost 5 bases, and 12 bases had no gene match. CDR1 is SEHNR and CDR2 is FQNEAQ in the germline V gene (reference sequence). CDR3 residues: CASSPPEAGGAADTQYF. CDR3 bases: TGTGCCAGCAGCCCCCCCGAAGCGGGAGGGGCTGCAGATACGCAGTATTTT.

This chain joins TRBV5-6 and TRBJ1-2; TRBD1 aligns across 8 bases. CDR1 and CDR2 (germline): SGHDT, YYEEEE. The J segment lost 7 bases and the V segment lost 9 bases, leaving 11 bases of the junction unmatched. This CDR3 region has 13 residues. For the CDR3, the DNA is TGTGCCACCCAGGGGGCAGCGTTGGGTGGCTACACCTTC. Encoded protein: CATQGAALGGYTF.

The rearrangement links TRBV2 to TRBJ1-5; tentative D call: TRBD1 (5 bases). Germline assignment: CDR1 SNHLY and CDR2 FYNNEI. The CDR3 contains 14 residues. Trimming left V 2 bases short and J 7 bases short, with 12 bases between. The CDR3 reads CASSERRGGQPQHF. The CDR3 DNA is TGTGCCAGCAGTGAACGGAGGGGCGGGCAGCCCCAGCATTTT.

This chain connects TRBV10-3 to TRBJ1-4; a possible D gene is TRBD1 (5 bases). Deletions cut 0 bases from V and 0 bases from J, with 11 bases between. The CDR3 spans 17 residues. Germline CDR1 is ENHRY and CDR2 is SYGVKD. CDR3 region: CAISESLGGATNEKLFF. The CDR3 bases are TGTGCCATCAGTGAGTCGTTGGGGGGAGCAACTAATGAAAAACTGTTTTTT.

This clone was detected once. J is TRBJ1-2 and V is TRBV5-1; TRBD1 matches 9 bases. Trimming removed 4 bases from V and 0 bases from J; junction bases left unmatched: 4. The germline CDR1 and CDR2 sequences are SGHRS and YFSETQ. The CDR3 totals 15 residues. The CDR3 nucleotides are TGCGCCAGCAGCGCGCGACAGGGGGCTAACTATGGCTACACCTTC. As protein: CASSARQGANYGYTF.

The chain joins TRBV11-2 to TRBJ1-2; 7 bases are a match to TRBD1. Germline V gene sequence: CDR1 SGHAT, CDR2 FQNNGV. This CDR3 is built from 13 residues. After removal of 6 bases from V and 7 bases from J, the junction contained 8 bases not matched to a gene. This CDR3 reads CASRPTGVSGYTF. CDR3 bases: TGTGCCAGCAGACCAACAGGGGTTTCTGGCTACACCTTC.

A note on this clone: One end of the junction varies from germline; a read error may be responsible. The chain employs TRBV6-1 and TRBJ2-2; no clear D. The germline CDR1 and CDR2 sequences are MNHNS and SASEGT. The CDR3 spans 14 residues. The CDR3 loop is CASSVSWNTGELFF. CDR3 nucleotides: TGTGCCAGTAGTGTTAGCTGGAACACCGGGGAGCTGTTTTTT.

J is TRBJ1-1 and V is TRBV29-1; no definite D call. V was clipped by 7 bases and J by 1 base, with 7 bases between them. Germline lookup yields CDR1 SQVTM and CDR2 ANQGSEA. This CDR3 comprises 11 residues. The CDR3 protein is CSGRRNTEAFF. The CDR3 DNA reads TGCAGCGGAAGGAGGAACACTGAAGCTTTCTTT. The variable domain in full, with the rest retrieved from reference TRBV29-1 and TRBJ1-1, is SAVISQKPSRDICQRGTSLTIQCQVDSQVTMMFWYRQQPGQSLTLIATANQGSEATYESGFVIDKFPISRPNLTFSTLTVSNMSPEDSSIYLCSGRRNTEAFFGQGTRLTVV.

This chain uses TRBV6-1 with TRBJ2-2; 9 bases fit TRBD1. This CDR3 region has 16 residues. V dropped 1 base and J dropped 6; count of bases not matched to a gene: 6. The germline V gene encodes CDR1 MNHNS and CDR2 SASEGT. For the CDR3, the DNA is TGTGCCAGCAGTGAAGGTGGGGACAGGGAAGCCGGGGAGCTGTTTTTT. Translating gives CASSEGGDREAGELFF.

The genes are TRBV7-9 and TRBJ2-7; 7 positions match TRBD1. Germline-derived CDR1 and CDR2 are SEHNR and FQNEAQ (reference sequence). CDR3 length: 14 residues. The junction had 1 base not matched to a gene; V was cut back by 1 base and J by 1 base. CDR3 sequence (DNA): TGTGCCAGCAGCTTAGGGGACAGATCCTACGAGCAGTACTTC. This gives the protein CASSLGDRSYEQYF.

This clone turned up a few times. V gene TRBV29-1 combines with J gene TRBJ1-1; TRBD1 is a possible D gene (6 bases). CDR1 and CDR2 (germline): SQVTM, ANQGSEA. This CDR3 region has 13 residues. The V end lost 6 bases, the J end lost 0 bases, and 11 bases lay between the germline ends. CDR3 nucleotides: TGCAGCGTAGAGGGACACTTGAACACTGAAGCTTTCTTT. Protein sequence: CSVEGHLNTEAFF.

This clone was seen only once. This chain connects TRBV4-1 to TRBJ2-2, with a weak D call TRBD1 (6 bases). Per germline, CDR1 MGHRA and CDR2 YSYEKL. The CDR3 has 15 residues. V lost 4 bases, J lost 6 bases, and 15 bases lay in between. The CDR3 region is CASSPRGQYAGELFF. CDR3 DNA sequence: TGCGCCAGCAGCCCGCGAGGACAGTATGCCGGGGAGCTGTTTTTT.

The V and J genes are TRBV5-1 and TRBJ2-1, with 9 bases aligning to TRBD2. The germline CDR1 and CDR2 sequences are SGHRS and YFSETQ. The CDR3 extends over 16 amino acids. V dropped 0 bases and J dropped 6; count of bases not matched to a gene: 7. The CDR3 here is CASSLGSSGILNEQFF. The CDR3 coding sequence is TGCGCCAGCAGCTTGGGTTCTAGCGGGATACTCAATGAGCAGTTCTTC.

This clone came up many times. The CDR3 sequence is CASSVQLAGAYNEQFF. The DNA of the CDR3 is TGTGCCAGCAGTGTGCAGCTAGCGGGGGCATACAATGAGCAGTTCTTC. V and J are TRBV6-1 and TRBJ2-1, with TRBD2 matching over 10 bases. Per germline, CDR1 MNHNS and CDR2 SASEGT. The CDR3 loop spans 16 amino acids. J lost 4 bases, V lost 4 bases, and 7 bases had no gene match.

V gene TRBV10-1 combines with J gene TRBJ2-3; possibly TRBD1 for D (6 bases). Trimming left V 6 bases short and J 4 bases short, with 17 bases between. In germline, CDR1 is WNHNN, CDR2 SYGVQD (reference sequence). The CDR3 is 15 residues long. The DNA for the CDR3 is TGCGCCAGCAGCCCCGGACAGCCTGGGCCAGATACGCAGTATTTT. This gives the protein CASSPGQPGPDTQYF.

This sequence joins TRBV5-1 and TRBJ1-2; TRBD1 might be the D (6 bases). The CDR3 extends over 12 amino acids. Germline values: CDR1 SGHRS, CDR2 YFSETQ. Trimming left V 0 bases short and J 14 bases short, with 14 bases between. The CDR3 DNA reads as TGCGCCAGCAGCTTGGTTGGGGGCACCGTAACCTTC. The encoded protein is CASSLVGGTVTF.